These T cell receptor beta chains were read from a single sample in a study of blood T cell repertoires in COVID-19. Clones were read by immunoSEQ multiplex PCR, and TCRdb kept only the in-frame ones, dropping some. The sample records tens of thousands of clones, approximately 79% being singletons. Sequencing used peripheral blood. The receptors here all came from an elderly woman with active or convalescent COVID-19. Each CDR3 is given with its conserved first and last residue. The D gene is left open where the match is weak. Clone size is given for some rows only: seen once, a few or many times, or a class if the clone is expanded.

TRBV10-3,TRBJ1-2,TRBD1,.,CAISERGGNGYTF,TGTGCCATCAGTGAGAGAGGGGGCAATGGCTACACCTTC
TRBV28,TRBJ1-1,TRBD1,.,CASGLTGGASEAFF,TGTGCCAGCGGCTTGACAGGGGGCGCGAGTGAAGCTTTCTTT
TRBV6-5,TRBJ1-6,TRBD1,.,CASSYQDRADSPLHF,TGTGCCAGCAGTTACCAGGACAGGGCTGATTCACCCCTCCACTTT
TRBV27,TRBJ1-1,TRBD1,.,CASSFLTGANTEAFF,TGTGCCAGCAGTTTTCTGACAGGGGCCAACACTGAAGCTTTCTTT
TRBV19,TRBJ1-5,.,.,CASRRQDGVNQPQHF,TGTGCCAGTAGGAGACAGGATGGGGTCAATCAGCCCCAGCATTTT
TRBV21-1,TRBJ1-4,.,.,CASSKGTGINEKLFF,TGTGCCAGCAGCAAAGGAACAGGGATCAATGAAAAACTGTTTTTT
TRBV2,TRBJ2-1,.,.,CASNRGRGEQFF,TGTGCCAGCAATCGCGGAAGAGGGGAGCAGTTCTTC
TRBV19,TRBJ1-1,TRBD1,few,CASRQGQGTEAFF,TGTGCCAGTAGACAAGGACAGGGGACTGAAGCTTTCTTT
TRBV7-3,TRBJ2-1,TRBD2,.,CASSLTHSGMNEQFF,TGTGCCAGCAGCTTAACCCATAGCGGGATGAATGAGCAGTTCTTC
TRBV11-2,TRBJ1-4,TRBD1,.,CASSFRGRDEKLFF,TGTGCCAGCAGCTTCAGGGGGCGCGATGAAAAACTGTTTTTT
TRBV25-1,TRBJ2-7,TRBD1,.,CASRMGQGSYEQYF,TGTGCCAGCAGAATGGGACAGGGGAGTTACGAGCAGTACTTC
TRBV6-5,TRBJ1-4,TRBD1,.,CASSPGTVGEKLFF,TGTGCCAGCAGCCCCGGGACAGTTGGCGAAAAACTGTTTTTT
TRBV28,TRBJ2-1,TRBD2,.,CASSTGGSGYNEQFF,TGTGCCAGCAGTACAGGCGGGAGTGGCTACAATGAGCAGTTCTTC
TRBV6-5,TRBJ1-2,TRBD1,once,CASSHGQGGVNTF,TGTGCCAGCAGTCACGGACAGGGAGGGGTGAACACCTTC
TRBV27,TRBJ1-6,.,once,CASKTVSGNSPLHF,TGTGCCAGCAAGACAGTTTCTGGAAATTCACCCCTCCACTTT
TRBV6-6,TRBJ2-7,.,few,CASSYGGGSYEQYF,TGTGCCAGCAGTTACGGCGGCGGCTCCTACGAGCAGTACTTC
TRBV5-8,TRBJ1-5,TRBD1,few,CASSFRGSGNQPQHF,TGTGCCAGCAGCTTCAGGGGGTCCGGCAATCAGCCCCAGCATTTT
TRBV19,TRBJ2-1,TRBD1,.,CASRNAGGPYNEQFF,TGTGCCAGTAGAAATGCAGGGGGTCCCTACAATGAGCAGTTCTTC
TRBV5-4,TRBJ2-5,.,.,CASSFGPEGETQYF,TGTGCCAGCAGCTTCGGACCAGAGGGAGAGACCCAGTACTTC
TRBV11-2,TRBJ1-6,.,.,CASSLLRGRNSPLHF,TGTGCCAGCAGCCTGCTCAGGGGCCGCAATTCACCCCTCCACTTT
TRBV9,TRBJ2-3,.,.,CASSVAGDFTDTQYF,TGTGCCAGCAGCGTAGCGGGGGATTTCACAGATACGCAGTATTTT
TRBV27,TRBJ1-1,TRBD1,.,CASSLQGVNTEAFF,TGTGCCAGCAGTTTACAGGGGGTGAACACTGAAGCTTTCTTT
TRBV28,TRBJ2-2,.,.,CASASGGSGTGELFF,TGTGCCAGCGCCTCCGGGGGTTCGGGCACCGGGGAGCTGTTTTTT
TRBV12-3/TRBV12-4,TRBJ1-1,.,.,CASLRGAHTEAFF,TGTGCCAGCCTTCGGGGTGCTCACACTGAAGCTTTCTTT
TRBV7-2,TRBJ1-2,.,.,CASSLTRGYGYTF,TGTGCCAGCAGCTTAACAAGGGGCTATGGCTACACCTTC
TRBV6-2/TRBV6-3,TRBJ1-2,TRBD1,.,CASSYRQGADGYTF,TGTGCCAGCAGTTACCGACAGGGGGCAGATGGCTACACCTTC
TRBV6-5,TRBJ2-7,TRBD1,.,CASSYVDRVGEQYF,TGTGCCAGCAGTTACGTTGACAGGGTTGGCGAGCAGTACTTC
TRBV24-1,TRBJ2-1,.,.,CATSDYREGNEQFF,TGTGCCACCAGTGACTACAGGGAGGGTAATGAGCAGTTCTTC
TRBV13,TRBJ2-5,.,.,CASSSLLIAETQYF,TGTGCCAGCAGCTCACTCCTAATCGCGGAGACCCAGTACTTC
TRBV11-2,TRBJ2-7,TRBD1,.,CASSLGQGPYEQYF,TGTGCCAGCAGCTTAGGACAGGGGCCCTACGAGCAGTACTTC
TRBV6-4,TRBJ2-7,TRBD1,.,CASSDSGYRGSYEQYF,TGTGCCAGCAGTGACTCAGGATACAGGGGAAGCTACGAGCAGTACTTC
TRBV5-4,TRBJ1-6,.,.,CASSLRMRTSRLNNSPLHF,TGTGCCAGCAGCTTGCGTATGAGGACTAGTCGTCTTAATAATTCACCCCTCCACTTT